The present entry profiles one T cell receptor beta chain with its context. Its antigen is as yet unknown. The sample originates from a study of vaccination effects on CD4 cells after COVID-19. Libraries were prepared by immunoSEQ multiplex PCR; TCRdb keeps only in-frame clonotypes and omits some of them. Of 67,000 or so clones detected, roughly 72% appear once; the ten largest clones hold 3.5% to 4.5%. The CDR3 runs to 16 residues. Trimming at V came to 5 bases and at J to 7 bases, leaving 8 bases not matched to a gene. Germline CDR1 reads SGHTA; CDR2 reads FQGTGA. Pools of viral peptides were used by the ViraFEST assay to expand antigen-specific CD4+ T cells ahead of sequencing. Upon completion of around eleven days in culture, CD4+ T cells were isolated. Nucleocapsid antibody tests were negative, and the vaccine recipients had no prior SARS-CoV-2 infection.

Specimen: CD4+ T cells from PBMCs cultured with HCoV-OC43 spike peptides, collected before COVID-19 vaccination. As to subset: HCoV-OC43 spike overlapping peptide pool stimulation. J is TRBJ2-2 and V is TRBV7-3, with 12 bases lining up with TRBD2. This receptor was identified in a human donor who received a COVID-19 vaccine. CDR3 sequence reads: CASSPLAGGLGGELFF. CDR3 nucleotides: TGTGCCAGCAGCCCGCTAGCGGGGGGGCTAGGCGGGGAGCTGTTTTTT. The complete variable domain, with remaining parts taken from reference TRBV7-3 and TRBJ2-2, reads GAGVSQTPSNKVTEKGKYVELRCDPISGHTALYWYRQSLGQGPEFLIYFQGTGAADDSGLPNDRFFAVRPEGSVSTLKIQRTERGDSAVYLCASSPLAGGLGGELFFGEGSRLTVL.